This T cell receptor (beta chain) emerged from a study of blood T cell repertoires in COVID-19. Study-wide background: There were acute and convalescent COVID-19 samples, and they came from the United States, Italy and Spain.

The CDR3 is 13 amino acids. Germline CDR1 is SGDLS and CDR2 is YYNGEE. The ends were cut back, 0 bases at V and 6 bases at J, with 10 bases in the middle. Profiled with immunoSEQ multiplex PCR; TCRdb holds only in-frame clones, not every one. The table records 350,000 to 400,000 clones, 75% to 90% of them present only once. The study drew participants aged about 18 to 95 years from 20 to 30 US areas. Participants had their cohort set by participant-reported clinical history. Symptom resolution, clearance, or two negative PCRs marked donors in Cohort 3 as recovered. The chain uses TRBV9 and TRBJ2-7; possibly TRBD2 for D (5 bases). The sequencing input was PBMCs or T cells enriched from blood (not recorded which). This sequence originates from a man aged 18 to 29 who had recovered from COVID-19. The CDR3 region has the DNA TGTGCCAGCAGCGTAGATGTTCGGGGCGAGCAGTACTTC. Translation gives CASSVDVRGEQYF.